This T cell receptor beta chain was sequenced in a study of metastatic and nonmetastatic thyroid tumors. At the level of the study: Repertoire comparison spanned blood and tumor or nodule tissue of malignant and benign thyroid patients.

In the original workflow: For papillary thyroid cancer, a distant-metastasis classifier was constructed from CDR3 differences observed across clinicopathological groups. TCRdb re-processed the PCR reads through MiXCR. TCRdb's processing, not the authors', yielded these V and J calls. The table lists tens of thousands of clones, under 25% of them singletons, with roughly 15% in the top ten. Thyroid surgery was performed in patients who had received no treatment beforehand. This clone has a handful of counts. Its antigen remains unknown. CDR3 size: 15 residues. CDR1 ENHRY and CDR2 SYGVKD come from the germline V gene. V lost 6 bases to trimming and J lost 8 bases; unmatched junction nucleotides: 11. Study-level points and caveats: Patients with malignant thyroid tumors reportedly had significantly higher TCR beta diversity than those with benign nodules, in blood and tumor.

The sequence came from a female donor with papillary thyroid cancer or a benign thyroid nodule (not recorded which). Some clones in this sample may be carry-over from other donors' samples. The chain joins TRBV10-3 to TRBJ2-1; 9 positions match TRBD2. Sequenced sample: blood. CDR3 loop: CAISDPSGKEDEQFF. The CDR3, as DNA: TGTGCCATCAGCGACCCTAGCGGGAAGGAGGATGAGCAGTTCTTC.